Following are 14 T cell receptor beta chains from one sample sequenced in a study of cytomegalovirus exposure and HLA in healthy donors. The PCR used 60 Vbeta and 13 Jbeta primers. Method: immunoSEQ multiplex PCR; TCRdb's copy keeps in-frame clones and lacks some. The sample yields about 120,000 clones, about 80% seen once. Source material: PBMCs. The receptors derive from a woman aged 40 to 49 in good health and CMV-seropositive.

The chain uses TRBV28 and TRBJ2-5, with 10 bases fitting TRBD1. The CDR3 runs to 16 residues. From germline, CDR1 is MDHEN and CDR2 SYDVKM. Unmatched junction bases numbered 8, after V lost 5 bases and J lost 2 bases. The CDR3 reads CASSTWTGGLQETQYF. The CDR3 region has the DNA TGTGCCAGCAGTACTTGGACAGGGGGACTGCAAGAGACCCAGTACTTC.

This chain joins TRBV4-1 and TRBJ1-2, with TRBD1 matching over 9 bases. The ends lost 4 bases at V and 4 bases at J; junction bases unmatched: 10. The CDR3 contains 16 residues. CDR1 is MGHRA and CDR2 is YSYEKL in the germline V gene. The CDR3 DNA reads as TGCGCCAGCAGCCTCATCCCACAGGGGGCTATCTATGGCTACACCTTC. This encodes CASSLIPQGAIYGYTF.

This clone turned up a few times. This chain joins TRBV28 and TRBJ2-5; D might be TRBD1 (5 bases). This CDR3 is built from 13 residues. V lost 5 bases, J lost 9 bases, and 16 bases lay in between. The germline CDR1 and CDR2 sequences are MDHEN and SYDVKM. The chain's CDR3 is CASSPRRQLAQYF. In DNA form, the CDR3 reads TGTGCCAGCAGTCCAAGGCGACAGTTGGCCCAGTACTTC. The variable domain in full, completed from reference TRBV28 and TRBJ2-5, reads DVKVTQSSRYLVKRTGEKVFLECVQDMDHENMFWYRQDPGLGLRLIYFSYDVKMKEKGDIPEGYSVSREKKERFSLILESASTNQTSMYLCASSPRRQLAQYFGPGTRLLVL.

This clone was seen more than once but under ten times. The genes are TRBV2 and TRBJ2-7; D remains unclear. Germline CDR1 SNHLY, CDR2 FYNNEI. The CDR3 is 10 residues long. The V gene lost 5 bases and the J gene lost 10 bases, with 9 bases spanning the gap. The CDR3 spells CASSLETQYF. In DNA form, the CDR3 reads TGTGCCAGCAGTCTTGAGACTCAGTACTTC.

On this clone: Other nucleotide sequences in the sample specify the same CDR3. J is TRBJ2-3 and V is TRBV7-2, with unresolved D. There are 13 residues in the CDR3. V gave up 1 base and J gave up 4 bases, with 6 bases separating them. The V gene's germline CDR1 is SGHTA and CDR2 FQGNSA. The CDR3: CASSLGGADTQYF. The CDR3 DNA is TGTGCCAGCAGCTTAGGAGGAGCAGATACGCAGTATTTT.

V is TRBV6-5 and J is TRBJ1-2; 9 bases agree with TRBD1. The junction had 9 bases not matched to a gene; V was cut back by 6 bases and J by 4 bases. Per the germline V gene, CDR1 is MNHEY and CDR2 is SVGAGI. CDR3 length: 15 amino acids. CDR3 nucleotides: TGTGCCAGCAGACCCGGGACAGGGAGTTTCTATGGCTACACCTTC. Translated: CASRPGTGSFYGYTF.

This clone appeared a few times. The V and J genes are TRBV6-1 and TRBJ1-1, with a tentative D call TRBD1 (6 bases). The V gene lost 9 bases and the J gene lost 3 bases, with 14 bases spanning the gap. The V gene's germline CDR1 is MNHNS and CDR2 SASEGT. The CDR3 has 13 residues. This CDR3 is CARSQGPDTEAFF. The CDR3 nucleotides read TGTGCCAGGTCACAGGGTCCGGACACTGAAGCTTTCTTT.

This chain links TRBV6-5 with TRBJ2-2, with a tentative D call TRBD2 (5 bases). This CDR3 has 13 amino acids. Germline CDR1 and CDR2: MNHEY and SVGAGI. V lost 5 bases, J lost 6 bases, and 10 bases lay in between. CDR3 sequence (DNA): TGTGCCAGCAGTCAATCGCGGGCCGGGGAGCTGTTTTTT. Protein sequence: CASSQSRAGELFF.

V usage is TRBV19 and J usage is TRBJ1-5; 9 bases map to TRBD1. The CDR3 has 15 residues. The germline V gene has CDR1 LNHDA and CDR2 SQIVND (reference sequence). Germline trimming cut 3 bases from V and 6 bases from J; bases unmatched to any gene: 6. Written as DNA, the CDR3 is TGTGCCAGTAGTATCCCGGGACAGGGAAGTCAGCCCCAGCATTTT. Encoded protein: CASSIPGQGSQPQHF.

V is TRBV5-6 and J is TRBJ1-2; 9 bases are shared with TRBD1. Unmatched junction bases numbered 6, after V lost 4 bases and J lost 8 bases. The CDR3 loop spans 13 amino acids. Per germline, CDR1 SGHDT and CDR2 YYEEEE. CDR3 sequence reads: CASSADRGKGYTF. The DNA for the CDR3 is TGTGCCAGCAGCGCGGACAGGGGAAAGGGCTACACCTTC.

The CDR3 spells CASSEARDYGYTF. In DNA, the CDR3 is TGTGCCAGCAGTGAAGCGAGGGACTATGGCTACACCTTC. The chain links TRBV6-1 to TRBJ1-2; D gene ambiguous. CDR1 is MNHNS, CDR2 SASEGT, per germline. Trimming removed 0 bases from V and 3 bases from J, with 5 bases in between. The CDR3 spans 13 residues.

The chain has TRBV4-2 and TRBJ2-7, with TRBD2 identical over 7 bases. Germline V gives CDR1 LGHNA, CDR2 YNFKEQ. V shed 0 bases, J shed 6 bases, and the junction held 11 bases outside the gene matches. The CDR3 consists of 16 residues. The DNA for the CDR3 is TGTGCCAGCAGCCAAGATGTTGTGTGGACTAGTGGCGAGCAGTACTTC. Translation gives CASSQDVVWTSGEQYF.

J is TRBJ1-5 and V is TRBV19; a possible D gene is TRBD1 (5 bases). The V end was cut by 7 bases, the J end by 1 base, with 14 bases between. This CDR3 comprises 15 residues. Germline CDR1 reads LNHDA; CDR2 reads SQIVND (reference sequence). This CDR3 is CASNWGAGSNQPQHF. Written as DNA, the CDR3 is TGTGCCAGTAACTGGGGTGCAGGGAGCAATCAGCCCCAGCATTTT.

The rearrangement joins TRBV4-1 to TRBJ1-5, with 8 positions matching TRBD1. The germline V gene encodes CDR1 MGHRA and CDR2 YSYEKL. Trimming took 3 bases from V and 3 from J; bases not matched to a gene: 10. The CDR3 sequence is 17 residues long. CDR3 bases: TGCGCCAGCAGCCAGTTTAGTCTGGGACAGGTCAATCAGCCCCAGCATTTT. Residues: CASSQFSLGQVNQPQHF.